This T cell receptor beta chain is drawn from a study of T cell responses to AZD1222 COVID-19 vaccine. Clones were read by immunoSEQ multiplex PCR, and TCRdb kept only the in-frame ones, dropping some. The table has approximately 56,000 clones, 70% to 90% seen once. Deletions cut 1 base from V and 1 base from J, with 11 bases between. This CDR3 is built from 15 residues. In germline, CDR1 is GTSNPN, CDR2 SVGIG (reference sequence). Points from the study as a whole: CD4 TCRs linked to vaccination spanned spike, dominating at 160-218 and 743-854. Possibly, clonal diversity was underestimated; donors were largely white British and included more females. A reported finding is that nearly half of spike-specific TCRs target unmutated variant regions.

Remarks on this clone: Its antigen is not identified.

The chain uses TRBV30 and TRBJ1-5; D is unresolved. The clonotype was recovered from an adult in good health. The source was peripheral blood, collected on day 0 of AZD1222 vaccination. CDR3 amino acids: CAWSGGRRSNQPQHF. CDR3 nucleotide sequence: TGTGCCTGGAGTGGTGGGCGGAGGAGCAATCAGCCCCAGCATTTT.